A selection of T cell receptor beta chains follows, all from one sample in a study of blood T cells in healthy people across ages. TCRdb reanalysed the 5' RACE reads using MiXCR and keeps one entry per CDR3 protein. The data contain approximately 900,000 distinct CDR3 sequences, around 48% of them singletons. Source material: blood. The source of these receptors is a man aged 25-45 years in good health. Both conserved end residues are part of each CDR3. A D gene is named only where the DNA matches it firmly. Only part of the rows carry a size: once, few, many, or a class if the clone is expanded.

clone_size d_call j_call v_call cdr3_nt cdr3_aa
few . TRBJ2-3 TRBV9 TGTGCCAGCAGCCCAGGAGGGTTGGGAGATACGCAGTATTTT CASSPGGLGDTQYF
once TRBD1 TRBJ2-1 TRBV5-1 TGCGCCAGCAGCTGGGACAGGGTTGATGAGCAGTTCTTC CASSWDRVDEQFF
. . TRBJ2-7 TRBV10-3 TGTGCCATCAGTGAAAAGGACTACAGTGTTTACGAGCAGTACTTC CAISEKDYSVYEQYF
. . TRBJ2-5 TRBV6-6 TGTGCCAGCAGTTACCCGGAGGAAAACGAGACCCAGTACTTC CASSYPEENETQYF
. . TRBJ1-2 TRBV5-6 TGTGCCAGCAGCCACGGGACCCTTGCCGGTGACTACACCTTC CASSHGTLAGDYTF
. . TRBJ2-3 TRBV7-2 TGTGCCAGCAGCGTGCCGTGGGGTGATACGCAGTATTTT CASSVPWGDTQYF
few . TRBJ2-7 TRBV20-1 TGCAGTGTCCAGGACAGAAAGACCTCCTACGAGCAGTACTTC CSVQDRKTSYEQYF
. TRBD1 TRBJ2-2 TRBV6-5 TGTGCCAGCAGTTACGCCGGGACAGGGAACACCGGGGAGCTGTTTTTT CASSYAGTGNTGELFF
. . TRBJ2-3 TRBV29-1 TGCAGCGTTGGCGGGGATACGCAGTATTTT CSVGGDTQYF
. . TRBJ2-1 TRBV21-1 TGTGCCAGCAGCAGAGGTTACAGGGACTCCGACAATGAGCAGTTCTTC CASSRGYRDSDNEQFF
. . TRBJ2-7 TRBV12-3/TRBV12-4 TGTGCCAGCAGTTTAGAAGCAGGTGGTGGGTACGAGCAGTACTTC CASSLEAGGGYEQYF
. . TRBJ2-3 TRBV4-3 TGCGCCAGCAGCCAAGAAGGGCCAGGCCCAGATACGCAGTATTTT CASSQEGPGPDTQYF
few TRBD1 TRBJ2-3 TRBV28 TGTGCCAGCAGTTTCCTCAGGGGGCGTAGCACAGATACGCAGTATTTT CASSFLRGRSTDTQYF